This TCR beta chain was obtained from a study of cytomegalovirus exposure and HLA in healthy donors. With respect to this clone: Its antigen remains unidentified.

Amplification used 60 Vbeta primers and 13 Jbeta primers. Profiling relied on immunoSEQ multiplex PCR, and the TCRdb table lists in-frame clones only, not all of them. The data show some 180,000 clones, approximately 82% seen once. Healthy bone marrow donors made up the donors. Overall study findings and caveats: The study carried out a later analysis of TCR beta sequences. It associated some 18,000 of them with specific HLA alleles at a false discovery rate of 0.05. Previous analysis showed most TCR beta V segments were productive about 90% or about 30% of the time. DRB1 had the most TCR associations and HLA-C the fewest, a later analysis found, with rates varying by HLA locus.

The CDR3 is 15 amino acids. CDR1 and CDR2 (germline): LNHDA, SQIVND (reference sequence). Deletions cut 6 bases from V and 3 bases from J, with 15 bases between. The sequence was collected from a woman younger than 30 in good health and CMV-seronegative. Specimen: PBMCs. This chain uses TRBV19 with TRBJ1-3; TRBD1 is a possible D gene (6 bases). The CDR3 spells CASSSDRPIGNTIYF. The CDR3 DNA sequence: TGTGCCAGTAGCTCCGACAGGCCAATTGGAAACACCATATATTTT.